This TCR beta chain was recovered during a study of blood T cell repertoires in COVID-19. The wider study: The samples span acute and convalescent COVID-19 from the United States, Italy and Spain.

This CDR3 contains 12 residues. Germline CDR1 and CDR2: GTSNPN and SVGIG (reference sequence). Trimming pared 0 bases from V and 8 bases from J, leaving 7 bases between. As originally analysed: Using reference gene primer amplification, nucleated cell counts were estimated. Method: immunoSEQ multiplex PCR; TCRdb's copy keeps in-frame clones and lacks some. For V, J and clone size, that table is used; D and trimming come from the DNA. The table has tens of thousands of clones, 80% to 90% seen once. The TCR comes from a human donor with acute or convalescent COVID-19. The donor label of this sample is uncertain. The specimen sequenced was peripheral blood. The rearrangement joins TRBV30 to TRBJ1-4; D not certain. CDR3 DNA sequence: TGTGCCTGGAGTGTAGTGGAGGAAAAACTGTTTTTT. It specifies CAWSVVEEKLFF.